The 30 T cell receptor beta chains listed next were all sequenced from one sample in a study of cytomegalovirus exposure and HLA in healthy donors. Researchers ran the PCR with 60 Vbeta and 13 Jbeta primers. Some clones are missing from TCRdb's copy, which holds only in-frame ones; the method was immunoSEQ multiplex PCR. This sample carries about 180,000 clones, roughly 78% of them seen once, and the ten largest clones take under 15%. Material: PBMCs. These receptors were taken from a woman aged 45-65 years in good health and CMV-seropositive.

The chain is built from TRBV18 and TRBJ2-5; TRBD1 might be the D (5 bases). With the DNA end fitting TRBJ2-7 better, the J assignment may be wrong. The CDR3 extends over 13 amino acids. Germline CDR1 and CDR2: KGHSH and LQKENI. The CDR3 region has the DNA TGTGCCAGCTCACCAGGGGCATCCTACGAGCAGTACTTC. Its protein is CASSPGASYEQYF.

This clone has only one observation. The chain recombines TRBV7-9 with TRBJ1-3; maybe TRBD1 (6 bases). The CDR3 covers 14 residues. Germline-derived CDR1 and CDR2 are SEHNR and FQNEAQ (reference sequence). Trimming cost V 1 base and J 8 bases, with 12 bases left between them. The CDR3 nucleotides read TGTGCCAGCAGCTTAGGTTCAGGGGTCTACACCATATATTTT. Protein product: CASSLGSGVYTIYF.

This clone was observed a single time. The chain is built from TRBV5-4 and TRBJ2-1, with 11 bases matching TRBD2. J lost 2 bases, V lost 4 bases, and 2 bases had no gene match. The CDR3 extends over 15 amino acids. Germline assignment: CDR1 SGHNT and CDR2 YYREEE (reference sequence). CDR3 in DNA: TGTGCCAGCAGCATGACTAGCGGGGCCTACAATGAGCAGTTCTTC. The encoded protein is CASSMTSGAYNEQFF.

The table lists this clone with a few counts. Germline and junction disagree at one end, which may indicate a read error. This sequence joins TRBV5-1 and TRBJ2-5; D is perhaps TRBD1 (6 bases). Germline CDR1 is SGHRS and CDR2 is YFSETQ. This CDR3 is 14 amino acids long. The CDR3 DNA reads as TGCGCCAGCAGCTTGGCTGGGGGCCAAAAGACCCAGTACTTC. This translates into CASSLAGGQKTQYF.

This chain uses TRBV2 with TRBJ2-3; TRBD1 matches 10 bases. Per the germline V gene, CDR1 is SNHLY and CDR2 is FYNNEI. The CDR3 consists of 14 residues. The junction had 5 bases not matched to a gene; V was cut back by 6 bases and J by 5 bases. As DNA, the CDR3 is TGTGCCAGCAGGAAAGGACAGGGGGGAGATACGCAGTATTTT. Translating it yields CASRKGQGGDTQYF.

The CDR3 nucleotides read TGTGCCAGCAGCTTTAAGGGACAGGGGAACACTGAAGCTTTCTTT. It yields the protein CASSFKGQGNTEAFF. This chain joins TRBV5-4 and TRBJ1-1; TRBD1 agrees at 9 bases. After removal of 2 bases from V and 1 base from J, the junction contained 3 bases not matched to a gene. CDR1 SGHNT and CDR2 YYREEE come from the germline V gene (reference sequence). This CDR3 is built from 15 residues.

The CDR3, as DNA: TGCGCCAGCAGCCCCCGGCCCAGGACAGGGGTCGAGCAGTACTTC. It yields the protein CASSPRPRTGVEQYF. The chain recombines TRBV5-1 with TRBJ2-7; 9 bases agree with TRBD1. The germline V gene has CDR1 SGHRS and CDR2 YFSETQ. The CDR3 has 15 amino acids. Trimming took 4 bases from V and 6 from J; bases not matched to a gene: 11.

V and J are TRBV19 and TRBJ2-3; 15 bases match TRBD2. Germline values: CDR1 LNHDA, CDR2 SQIVND (reference sequence). V lost 5 bases and J lost 0; bases outside the gene matches: 9. This CDR3 spans 19 amino acids. The CDR3 reads CASSPEGLAGGTSTDTQYF. As DNA, the CDR3 is TGTGCCAGTAGTCCGGAGGGACTAGCGGGAGGTACTAGCACAGATACGCAGTATTTT.

The chain has TRBV10-3 and TRBJ2-1; 12 positions agree with TRBD2. The CDR3 runs to 14 residues. Germline CDR1 reads ENHRY; CDR2 reads SYGVKD. V was pared by 11 bases and J by 8 bases, with 10 bases of the junction left unmatched. This CDR3 reads CASSGLAGKDEQFF. In DNA, the CDR3 is TGTGCCTCCTCGGGACTAGCGGGTAAGGATGAGCAGTTCTTC.

This clone was found once. The chain has TRBV12-5 and TRBJ1-5; possible D gene TRBD1, 5 bases. Germline CDR1 reads LGHNT; CDR2 reads FRNRAP. Trimming cost V 4 bases and J 0 bases, with 10 bases left between them. The CDR3 is made up of 15 amino acids. The CDR3 loop reads CASGSDRYSNQPQHF. Here the CDR3 DNA reads TGTGCTAGTGGTTCCGACAGATATAGCAATCAGCCCCAGCATTTT.

This CDR3 is CASGSPDRLVGYTF. CDR3 coding DNA: TGTGCTAGTGGTTCCCCGGACAGGCTGGTAGGCTACACCTTC. The chain is built from TRBV12-5 and TRBJ1-2; 7 nucleotides align to TRBD1. The CDR3 contains 14 residues. Germline V gene lookup returns CDR1 LGHNT and CDR2 FRNRAP. Germline trimming cut 4 bases from V and 8 bases from J; bases unmatched to any gene: 10.

In the case of this clone: Other DNA sequences in this sample translate to the same CDR3. This chain links TRBV6-5 with TRBJ1-1; no firm D call. V lost 0 bases and J 2 bases, leaving 4 bases between the germline ends. There are 13 residues in the CDR3. CDR1 is MNHEY and CDR2 is SVGAGI in the germline V gene. CDR3 region: CASSYSRNTEAFF. The CDR3 DNA is TGTGCCAGCAGTTACTCTAGAAACACTGAAGCTTTCTTT.

The chain recombines TRBV7-9 with TRBJ2-1; no clear D. Looked up from germline, CDR1 is SEHNR and CDR2 is FQNEAQ (reference sequence). The ends were cut back, 5 bases at V and 0 bases at J, with 14 bases in the middle. The CDR3 runs 16 residues. The CDR3 reads CASSARIGSSYNEQFF. DNA for the CDR3: TGTGCCAGCAGCGCACGAATTGGTAGCTCCTACAATGAGCAGTTCTTC.

This chain joins TRBV7-9 and TRBJ1-5, with D possibly being TRBD1 (5 bases). The CDR3 totals 13 residues. Germline CDR1 reads SEHNR; CDR2 reads FQNEAQ (reference sequence). V dropped 3 bases and J dropped 4 bases, with 7 bases sitting between them. CDR3 protein: CASSFQGNQPQHF. In nucleotides, the CDR3 is TGTGCCAGCAGCTTCCAGGGAAATCAGCCCCAGCATTTT.

V and J are TRBV2 and TRBJ2-5, with 10 bases that match TRBD1. The V gene's germline CDR1 is SNHLY and CDR2 FYNNEI. Unmatched junction bases numbered 6, after V lost 6 bases and J lost 2 bases. This CDR3 is 15 amino acids long. The CDR3 here is CASRPGQGYQETQYF. CDR3 nucleotide sequence: TGTGCCAGCAGACCGGGACAGGGGTATCAAGAGACCCAGTACTTC.

This chain joins TRBV4-1 and TRBJ1-3; tentative D call: TRBD1 (5 bases). With 3 bases removed from V and 3 bases from J, the gap between germline ends came to 18 bases. Germline V gene sequence: CDR1 MGHRA, CDR2 YSYEKL. The CDR3 contains 17 residues. In DNA, the CDR3 is TGCGCCAGCAGCCAGGCGACAGCTTCAGGATTTGGAAACACCATATATTTT. The encoded protein is CASSQATASGFGNTIYF.

The rearrangement links TRBV6-1 to TRBJ1-2; D may be TRBD1 (5 bases). Per germline, CDR1 MNHNS and CDR2 SASEGT. The V end was cut by 1 base, the J end by 1 base, with 10 bases between. There are 15 residues in the CDR3. This chain's CDR3 is CASSEGWGDNYGYTF. DNA of the CDR3: TGTGCCAGCAGTGAAGGTTGGGGGGATAACTATGGCTACACCTTC.

This chain uses TRBV19 with TRBJ1-5; 9 bases map to TRBD1. J lost 5 bases, V lost 3 bases, and 2 bases had no gene match. The CDR3 contains 14 residues. CDR1 is LNHDA, CDR2 SQIVND, per germline (reference sequence). The CDR3 spells CASSMRQGDQPQHF. CDR3 bases: TGTGCCAGTAGTATGCGACAGGGGGATCAGCCCCAGCATTTT.

The chain carries TRBV7-9 and TRBJ2-2; 7 bases map to TRBD1. V gave up 2 bases and J gave up 0 bases; unmatched junction bases: 12. From germline, CDR1 is SEHNR and CDR2 FQNEAQ (reference sequence). The CDR3 runs to 19 residues. The CDR3 loop reads CASSLMGSLGTANTGELFF. CDR3 coding DNA: TGTGCCAGCAGCTTAATGGGCTCGTTAGGGACAGCGAACACCGGGGAGCTGTTTTTT. Full variable domain (missing parts from reference TRBV7-9 and TRBJ2-2): DTGVSQNPRHKITKRGQNVTFRCDPISEHNRLYWYRQTLGQGPEFLTYFQNEAQLEKSRLLSDRFSAERPKGSFSTLEIQRTEQGDSAMYLCASSLMGSLGTANTGELFFGEGSRLTVL.

The chain combines TRBV6-4 with TRBJ2-7; TRBD1 is a possible D gene (6 bases). Germline CDR1 reads MRHNA; CDR2 reads SNTAGT. The CDR3 contains 17 residues. Trimming removed 1 base at V and 1 base at J, with 17 bases between. The CDR3 protein is CASSDFLNRVSSYEQYF. The DNA for the CDR3 is TGTGCCAGCAGTGACTTCTTGAACAGGGTATCGTCCTACGAGCAGTACTTC.

This clone was recorded a few times. The chain couples TRBV14 to TRBJ1-4; D not resolved. The CDR3 spans 13 residues. The V end lost 1 base, the J end lost 8 bases, and 8 bases lay between the germline ends. The germline gives CDR1 SGHDN, CDR2 FVKESK. This CDR3 is CASSQGPREKLFF. Here the CDR3 DNA reads TGTGCCAGCAGCCAAGGCCCCAGGGAAAAACTGTTTTTT.

V and J are TRBV4-1 and TRBJ1-3; 9 bases are shared with TRBD1. Germline V gene data show CDR1 as MGHRA and CDR2 as YSYEKL. The CDR3 length is 15 residues. Losses at the gene ends were 1 base for V and 6 bases for J; bases not matched to a gene: 4. CDR3 sequence (DNA): TGCGCCAGCAGCCAAGGGACAGGGGCGGAAAACACCATATATTTT. It yields the protein CASSQGTGAENTIYF.

This sequence joins TRBV6-1 and TRBJ1-5; D is possibly TRBD1 (6 bases). V lost 8 bases and J 0 bases, leaving 14 bases between the germline ends. The CDR3 is made up of 15 amino acids. Germline assignment: CDR1 MNHNS and CDR2 SASEGT. For the CDR3, the DNA is TGTGCCAGCGGCCCTACAGGGTATAGCAATCAGCCCCAGCATTTT. Its protein is CASGPTGYSNQPQHF.

The rearrangement links TRBV6-1 to TRBJ1-3; D may be TRBD1 (6 bases). Trimming stripped 1 base from V and 0 bases from J, with 7 bases between. CDR3 size: 15 residues. The germline CDR1 and CDR2 sequences are MNHNS and SASEGT. In DNA form, the CDR3 reads TGTGCCAGCAGTGAAGAGACAGGCTCTGGAAACACCATATATTTT. It codes for CASSEETGSGNTIYF.

The chain couples TRBV13 to TRBJ2-7; D might be TRBD1 (6 bases). Trimming removed 0 bases from V and 0 bases from J, with 15 bases in between. The germline gives CDR1 PRHDT, CDR2 FYEKMQ (reference sequence). This CDR3 contains 17 residues. CDR3 nucleotides: TGTGCCAGCAGCTTAGGCTCCTGGGACACTAACTCCTACGAGCAGTACTTC. This codes for CASSLGSWDTNSYEQYF.

The chain joins TRBV6-5 to TRBJ1-6; D unresolved. Trimming left V 7 bases short and J 8 bases short, with 9 bases between. CDR3 length: 12 residues. Germline-derived CDR1 and CDR2 are MNHEY and SVGAGI. CDR3 DNA sequence: TGTGCCAGCAAGGAGGGCGATTCACCCCTCCACTTT. Translated, it gives CASKEGDSPLHF.

The chain carries TRBV6-1 and TRBJ1-6; D ambiguous. Trimming left V 7 bases short and J 10 bases short, with 17 bases between. The CDR3 is 14 residues long. Germline-derived CDR1 and CDR2 are MNHNS and SASEGT. The CDR3 nucleotides read TGTGCCAGCACCGGCACCCTGAAGCGATCACCCCTCCACTTT. Translated: CASTGTLKRSPLHF.

V is TRBV6-1 and J is TRBJ1-4; the D is unclear. Deletions cut 7 bases from V and 2 bases from J, with 14 bases between. The CDR3 sequence is 15 residues long. The germline V gene encodes CDR1 MNHNS and CDR2 SASEGT. The CDR3 coding sequence is TGTGCCAGCATCCCCTCGGGGTTCACTAATGAAAAACTGTTTTTT. It is translated as CASIPSGFTNEKLFF.

This chain uses TRBV9 with TRBJ2-7; 10 bases fit TRBD1. CDR3 length: 14 amino acids. Germline CDR1 reads SGDLS; CDR2 reads YYNGEE. After removal of 6 bases from V and 4 bases from J, the junction contained 7 bases not matched to a gene. Here the CDR3 reads CASIPTGGGYEQYF. For the CDR3, the DNA is TGTGCCAGCATCCCGACAGGGGGCGGGTACGAGCAGTACTTC.

V and J are TRBV9 and TRBJ2-3, with 7 bases that match TRBD2. The length of the CDR3 is 16 residues. The germline CDR1 and CDR2 sequences are SGDLS and YYNGEE. With 3 bases clipped from V and 0 bases from J, the junction kept 7 bases outside the gene matches. CDR3 DNA sequence: TGTGCCAGCAGCGAGGGAGGGGATTATAGCACAGATACGCAGTATTTT. It translates to CASSEGGDYSTDTQYF.